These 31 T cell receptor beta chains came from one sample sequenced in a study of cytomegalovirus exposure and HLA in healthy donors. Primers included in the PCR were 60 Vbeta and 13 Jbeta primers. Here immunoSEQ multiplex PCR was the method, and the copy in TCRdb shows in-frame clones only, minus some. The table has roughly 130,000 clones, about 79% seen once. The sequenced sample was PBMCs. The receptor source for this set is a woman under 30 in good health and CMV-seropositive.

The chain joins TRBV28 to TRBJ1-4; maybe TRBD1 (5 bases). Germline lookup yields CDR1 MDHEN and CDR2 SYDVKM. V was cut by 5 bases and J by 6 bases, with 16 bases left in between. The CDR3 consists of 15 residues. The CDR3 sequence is CASSEPGTGDEKLFF. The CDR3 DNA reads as TGTGCCAGCAGTGAGCCCGGGACGGGAGATGAAAAACTGTTTTTT.

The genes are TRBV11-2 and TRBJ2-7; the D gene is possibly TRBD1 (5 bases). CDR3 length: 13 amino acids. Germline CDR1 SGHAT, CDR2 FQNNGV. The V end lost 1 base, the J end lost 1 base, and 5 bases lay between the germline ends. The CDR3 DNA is TGTGCCAGCAGCTTAGGACAGTCCTACGAGCAGTACTTC. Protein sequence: CASSLGQSYEQYF.

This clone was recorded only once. This CDR3 reads CASSFLEAPYEQYF. DNA of the CDR3: TGTGCCAGCAGCTTCTTGGAGGCACCCTACGAGCAGTACTTC. The genes are TRBV7-2 and TRBJ2-7; tentatively, D is TRBD2 (5 bases). V was pared by 3 bases and J by 2 bases, with 11 bases between. CDR3 length: 14 residues. Germline V lookup: CDR1 SGHTA, CDR2 FQGNSA.

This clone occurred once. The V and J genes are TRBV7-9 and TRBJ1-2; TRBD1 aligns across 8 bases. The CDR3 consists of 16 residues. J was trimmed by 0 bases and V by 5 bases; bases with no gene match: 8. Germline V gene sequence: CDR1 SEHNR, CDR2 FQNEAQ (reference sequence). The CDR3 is CASSTTGTGTNYGYTF. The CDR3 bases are TGTGCCAGCAGCACAACCGGGACAGGAACTAACTATGGCTACACCTTC.

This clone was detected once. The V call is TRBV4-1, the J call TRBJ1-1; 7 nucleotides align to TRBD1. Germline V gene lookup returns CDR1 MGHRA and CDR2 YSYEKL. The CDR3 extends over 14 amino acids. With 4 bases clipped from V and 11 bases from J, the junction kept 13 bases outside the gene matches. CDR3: CASSLNLQGSQAFF. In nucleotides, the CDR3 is TGCGCCAGCAGCCTAAACCTACAGGGGAGCCAGGCTTTCTTT.

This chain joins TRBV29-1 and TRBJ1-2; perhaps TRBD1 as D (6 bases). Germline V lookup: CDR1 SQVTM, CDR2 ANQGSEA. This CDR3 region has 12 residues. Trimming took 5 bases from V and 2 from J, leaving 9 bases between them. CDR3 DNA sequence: TGCAGCGTTTCGGGACAAAACTATGGCTACACCTTC. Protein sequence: CSVSGQNYGYTF.

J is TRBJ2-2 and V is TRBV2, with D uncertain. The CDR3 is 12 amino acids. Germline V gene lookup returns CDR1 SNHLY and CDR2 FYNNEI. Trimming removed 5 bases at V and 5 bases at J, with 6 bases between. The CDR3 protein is CASSQRTGELFF. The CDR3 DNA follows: TGTGCCAGCAGTCAGAGGACCGGGGAGCTGTTTTTT.

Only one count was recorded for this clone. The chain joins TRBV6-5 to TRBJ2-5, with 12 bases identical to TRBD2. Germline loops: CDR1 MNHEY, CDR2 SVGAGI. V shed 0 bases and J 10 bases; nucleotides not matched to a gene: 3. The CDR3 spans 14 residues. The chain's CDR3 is CASSYSLAGGLQYF. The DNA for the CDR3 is TGTGCCAGCAGTTACTCCCTAGCGGGGGGGCTCCAGTACTTC.

The CDR3 region has the DNA TGTGCCAGCAGCTCCGCGAGCGGGGGGGCCTTCAATGAGCAGTTCTTC. Protein product: CASSSASGGAFNEQFF. The chain joins TRBV28 to TRBJ2-1, with TRBD2 identical over 10 bases. Trimming took 6 bases from V and 6 from J; bases not matched to a gene: 11. Germline V gene sequence: CDR1 MDHEN, CDR2 SYDVKM. The CDR3 has 16 amino acids.

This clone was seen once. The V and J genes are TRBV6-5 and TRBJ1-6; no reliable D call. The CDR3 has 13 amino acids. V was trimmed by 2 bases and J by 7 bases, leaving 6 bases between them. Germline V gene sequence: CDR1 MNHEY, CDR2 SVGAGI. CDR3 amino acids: CASSYVSNSPLHF. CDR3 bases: TGTGCCAGCAGTTACGTGTCAAATTCACCCCTCCACTTT.

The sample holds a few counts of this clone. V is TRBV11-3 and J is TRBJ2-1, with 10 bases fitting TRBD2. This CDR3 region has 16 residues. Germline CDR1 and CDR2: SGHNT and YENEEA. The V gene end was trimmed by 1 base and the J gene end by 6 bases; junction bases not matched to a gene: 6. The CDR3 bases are TGTGCCAGCAGCTTAGGGTCAAGCGGGGGGGCCAATGAGCAGTTCTTC. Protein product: CASSLGSSGGANEQFF.

For the CDR3, the DNA is TGCGCCAGCAGCCGACTAGCGGTGGCCTACGAGCAGTACTTC. Protein: CASSRLAVAYEQYF. This chain connects TRBV4-1 to TRBJ2-7, with 9 nucleotides matching TRBD2. CDR1 MGHRA and CDR2 YSYEKL come from the germline V gene. The CDR3 contains 14 residues. V lost 4 bases to trimming and J lost 2 bases; unmatched junction nucleotides: 3.

The CDR3 bases are TGTGCCAGCAGCCAAGATAGCCAGGGGGAAATCGGGTATGGCTACACCTTC. The encoded protein is CASSQDSQGEIGYGYTF. This rearrangement joins TRBV4-2 to TRBJ1-2; 7 bases align to TRBD1. The germline V gene has CDR1 LGHNA and CDR2 YNFKEQ. V lost 0 bases and J lost 5; bases outside the gene matches: 12. The CDR3 is 17 amino acids.

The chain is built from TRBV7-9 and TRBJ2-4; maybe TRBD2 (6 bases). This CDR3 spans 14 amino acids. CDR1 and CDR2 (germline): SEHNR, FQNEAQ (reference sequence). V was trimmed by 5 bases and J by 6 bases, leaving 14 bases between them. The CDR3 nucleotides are TGTGCCAGCAGCCCTAGCGTTCCCGGAAACATTCAGTACTTC. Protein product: CASSPSVPGNIQYF.

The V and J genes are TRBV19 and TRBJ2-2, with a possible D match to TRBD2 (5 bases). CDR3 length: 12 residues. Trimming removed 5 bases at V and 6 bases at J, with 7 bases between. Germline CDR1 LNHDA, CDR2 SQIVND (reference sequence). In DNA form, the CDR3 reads TGTGCCAGTAGTCGGGATCCCGGGGAGCTGTTTTTT. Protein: CASSRDPGELFF.

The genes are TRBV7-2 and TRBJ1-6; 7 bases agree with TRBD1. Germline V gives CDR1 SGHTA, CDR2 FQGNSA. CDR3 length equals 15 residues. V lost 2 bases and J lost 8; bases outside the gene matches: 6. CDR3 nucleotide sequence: TGTGCCAGCAGCTTACCGGGGACAGTTTATTCACCCCTCCACTTT. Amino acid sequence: CASSLPGTVYSPLHF.

This CDR3 is CASSEAGPYSGNTIYF. CDR3 DNA sequence: TGCGCCAGCAGTGAGGCAGGGCCGTACTCTGGAAACACCATATATTTT. The chain links TRBV10-2 to TRBJ1-3; possibly TRBD1 for D (5 bases). Germline V gene sequence: CDR1 WSHSY, CDR2 SAAADI. The CDR3 length is 16 residues. V dropped 2 bases and J dropped 0 bases, with 11 bases sitting between them.

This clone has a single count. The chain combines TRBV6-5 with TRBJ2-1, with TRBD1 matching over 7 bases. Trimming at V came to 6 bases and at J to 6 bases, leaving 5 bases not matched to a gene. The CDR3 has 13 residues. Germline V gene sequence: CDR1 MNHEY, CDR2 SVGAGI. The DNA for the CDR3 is TGTGCCAGCAGCGGACCAGGGGGCAATGAGCAGTTCTTC. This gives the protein CASSGPGGNEQFF.

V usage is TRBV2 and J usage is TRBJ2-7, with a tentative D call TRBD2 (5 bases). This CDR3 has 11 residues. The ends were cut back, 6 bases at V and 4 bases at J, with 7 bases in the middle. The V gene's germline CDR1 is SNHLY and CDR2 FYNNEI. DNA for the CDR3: TGTGCCAGCAGGAGGGAGTACGAGCAGTACTTC. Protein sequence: CASRREYEQYF.

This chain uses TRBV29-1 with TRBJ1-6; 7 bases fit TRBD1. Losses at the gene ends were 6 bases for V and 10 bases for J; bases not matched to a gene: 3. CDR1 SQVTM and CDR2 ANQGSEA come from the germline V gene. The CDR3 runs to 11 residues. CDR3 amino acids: CSVGQSSPLHF. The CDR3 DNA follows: TGCAGCGTGGGACAGAGCTCACCCCTCCACTTT.

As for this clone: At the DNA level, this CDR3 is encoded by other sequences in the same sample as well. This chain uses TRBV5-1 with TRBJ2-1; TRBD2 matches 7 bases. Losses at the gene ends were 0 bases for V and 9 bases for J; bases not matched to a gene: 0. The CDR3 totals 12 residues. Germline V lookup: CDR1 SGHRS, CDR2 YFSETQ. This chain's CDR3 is CASSLAGGEQFF. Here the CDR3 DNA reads TGCGCCAGCAGCTTGGCGGGGGGTGAGCAGTTCTTC. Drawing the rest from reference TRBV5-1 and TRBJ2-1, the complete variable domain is KAGVTQTPRYLIKTRGQQVTLSCSPISGHRSVSWYQQTPGQGLQFLFEYFSETQRNKGNFPGRFSGRQFSNSRSEMNVSTLELGDSALYLCASSLAGGEQFFGPGTRLTVL.

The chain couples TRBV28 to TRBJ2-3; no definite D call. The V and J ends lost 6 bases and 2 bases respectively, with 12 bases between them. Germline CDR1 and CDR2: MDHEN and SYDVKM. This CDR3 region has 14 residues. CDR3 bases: TGTGCCAGCAGCCCGACTGCAGTCACAGATACGCAGTATTTT. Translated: CASSPTAVTDTQYF.

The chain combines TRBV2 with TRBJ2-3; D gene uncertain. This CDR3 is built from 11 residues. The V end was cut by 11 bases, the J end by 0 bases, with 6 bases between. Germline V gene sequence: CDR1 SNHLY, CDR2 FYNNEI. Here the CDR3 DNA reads TGTGCCCAACTAAGCACAGATACGCAGTATTTT. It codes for CAQLSTDTQYF.

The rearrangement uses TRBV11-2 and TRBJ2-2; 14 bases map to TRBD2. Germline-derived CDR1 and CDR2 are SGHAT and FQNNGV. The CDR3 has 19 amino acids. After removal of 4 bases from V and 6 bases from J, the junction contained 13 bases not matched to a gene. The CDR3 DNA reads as TGTGCCAGCAGCTCCACCGGGACTAGCGGGGGAGCGGGAGCCGGGGAGCTGTTTTTT. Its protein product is CASSSTGTSGGAGAGELFF. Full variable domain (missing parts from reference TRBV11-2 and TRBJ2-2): EAGVAQSPRYKIIEKRQSVAFWCNPISGHATLYWYQQILGQGPKLLIQFQNNGVVDDSQLPKDRFSAERLKGVDSTLKIQPAKLEDSAVYLCASSSTGTSGGAGAGELFFGEGSRLTVL.

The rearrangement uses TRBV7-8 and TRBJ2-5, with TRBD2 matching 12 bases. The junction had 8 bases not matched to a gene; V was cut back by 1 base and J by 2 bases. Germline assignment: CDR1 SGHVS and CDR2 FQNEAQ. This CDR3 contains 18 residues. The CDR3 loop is CASSLELAGGPSQETQYF. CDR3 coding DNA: TGTGCCAGCAGCTTAGAGCTAGCGGGGGGGCCTTCTCAAGAGACCCAGTACTTC. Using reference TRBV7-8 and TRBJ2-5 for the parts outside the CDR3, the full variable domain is GAGVSQSPRYKVAKRGQDVALRCDPISGHVSLFWYQQALGQGPEFLTYFQNEAQLDKSGLPSDRFFAERPEGSVSTLKIQRTQQEDSAVYLCASSLELAGGPSQETQYFGPGTRLLVL.

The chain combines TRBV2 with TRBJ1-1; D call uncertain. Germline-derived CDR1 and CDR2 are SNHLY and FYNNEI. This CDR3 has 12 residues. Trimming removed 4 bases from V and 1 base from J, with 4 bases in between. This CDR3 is CASSVQNTEAFF. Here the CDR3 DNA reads TGTGCCAGCAGTGTACAGAACACTGAAGCTTTCTTT.

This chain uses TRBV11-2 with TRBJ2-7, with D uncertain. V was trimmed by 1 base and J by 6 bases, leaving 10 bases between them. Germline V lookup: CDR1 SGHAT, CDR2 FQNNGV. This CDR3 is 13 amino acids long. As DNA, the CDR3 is TGTGCCAGCAGCTTAGGACTGCCGAGCGAGCAGTACTTC. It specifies CASSLGLPSEQYF.

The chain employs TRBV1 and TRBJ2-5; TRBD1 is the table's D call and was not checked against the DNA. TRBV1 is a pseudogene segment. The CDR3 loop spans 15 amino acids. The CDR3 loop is CTSSQDEQGLETQYF. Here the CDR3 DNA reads TGCACCAGCAGCCAAGATGAACAGGGGTTGGAGACCCAGTACTTC.

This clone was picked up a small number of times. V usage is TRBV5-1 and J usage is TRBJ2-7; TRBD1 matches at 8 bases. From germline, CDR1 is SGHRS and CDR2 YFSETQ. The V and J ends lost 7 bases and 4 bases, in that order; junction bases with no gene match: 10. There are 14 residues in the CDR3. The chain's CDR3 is CASSFGTGRYEQYF. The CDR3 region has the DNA TGCGCCAGCTCGTTCGGGACAGGTAGATACGAGCAGTACTTC.

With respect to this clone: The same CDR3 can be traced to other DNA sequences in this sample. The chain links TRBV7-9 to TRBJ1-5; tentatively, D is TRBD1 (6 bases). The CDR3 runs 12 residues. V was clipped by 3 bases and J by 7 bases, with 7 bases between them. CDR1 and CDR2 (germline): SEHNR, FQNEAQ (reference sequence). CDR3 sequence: CASSLTGQPQHF. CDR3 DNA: TGTGCCAGCAGCTTGACAGGACAGCCCCAGCATTTT.

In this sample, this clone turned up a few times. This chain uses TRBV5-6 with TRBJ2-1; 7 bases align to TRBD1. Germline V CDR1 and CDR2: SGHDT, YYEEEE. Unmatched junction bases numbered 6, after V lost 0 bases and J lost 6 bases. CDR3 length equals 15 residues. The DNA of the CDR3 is TGTGCCAGCAGCTTGGCCGTGACAGGGAGCAATGAGCAGTTCTTC. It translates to CASSLAVTGSNEQFF.